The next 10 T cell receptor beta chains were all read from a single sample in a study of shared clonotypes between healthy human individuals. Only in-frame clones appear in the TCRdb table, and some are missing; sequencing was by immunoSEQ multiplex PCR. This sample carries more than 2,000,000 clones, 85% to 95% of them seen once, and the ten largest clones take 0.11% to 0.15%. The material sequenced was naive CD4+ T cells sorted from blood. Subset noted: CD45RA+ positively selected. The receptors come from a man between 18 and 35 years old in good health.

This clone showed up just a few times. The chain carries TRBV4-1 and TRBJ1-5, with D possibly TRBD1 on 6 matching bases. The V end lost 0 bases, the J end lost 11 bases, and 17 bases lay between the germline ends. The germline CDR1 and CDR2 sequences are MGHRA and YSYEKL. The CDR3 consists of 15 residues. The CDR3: CASSQDGGLPGAQHF. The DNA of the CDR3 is TGCGCCAGCAGCCAAGATGGCGGGTTGCCAGGGGCCCAGCATTTT.

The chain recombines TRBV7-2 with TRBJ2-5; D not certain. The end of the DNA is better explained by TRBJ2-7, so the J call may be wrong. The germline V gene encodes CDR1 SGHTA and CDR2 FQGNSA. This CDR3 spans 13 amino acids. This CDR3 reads CASSSGPPYEQYF. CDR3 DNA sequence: TGTGCCAGCAGCTCCGGGCCCCCCTACGAGCAGTACTTC.

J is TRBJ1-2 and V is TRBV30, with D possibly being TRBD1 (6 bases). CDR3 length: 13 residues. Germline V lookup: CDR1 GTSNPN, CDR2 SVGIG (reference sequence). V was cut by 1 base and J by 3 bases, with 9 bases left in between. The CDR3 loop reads CAWSANRDYGYTF. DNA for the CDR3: TGTGCCTGGAGTGCGAACAGGGACTATGGCTACACCTTC. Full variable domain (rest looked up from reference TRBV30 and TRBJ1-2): SQTIHQWPATLVQPVGSPLSLECTVEGTSNPNLYWYRQAAGRGLQLLFYSVGIGQISSEVPQNLSASRPQDRQFILSSKKLLLSDSGFYLCAWSANRDYGYTFGSGTRLTVV.

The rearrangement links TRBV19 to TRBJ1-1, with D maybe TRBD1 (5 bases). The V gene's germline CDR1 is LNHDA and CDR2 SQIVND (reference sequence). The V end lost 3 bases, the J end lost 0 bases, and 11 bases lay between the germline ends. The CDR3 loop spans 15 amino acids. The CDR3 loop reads CASSITTVLNTEAFF. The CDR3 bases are TGTGCCAGTAGTATCACGACAGTCTTGAACACTGAAGCTTTCTTT.

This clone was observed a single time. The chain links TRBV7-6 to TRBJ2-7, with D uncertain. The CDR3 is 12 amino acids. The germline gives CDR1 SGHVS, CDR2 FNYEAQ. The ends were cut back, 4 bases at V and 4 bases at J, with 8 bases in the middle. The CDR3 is CASSSLGYEQYF. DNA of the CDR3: TGTGCCAGCAGCTCCCTAGGGTACGAGCAGTACTTC.

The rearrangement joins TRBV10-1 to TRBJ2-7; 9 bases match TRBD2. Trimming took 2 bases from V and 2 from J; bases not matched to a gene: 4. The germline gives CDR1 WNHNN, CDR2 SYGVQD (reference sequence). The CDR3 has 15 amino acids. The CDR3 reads CASSETAGGPYEQYF. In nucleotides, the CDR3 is TGCGCCAGCAGTGAGACAGCGGGAGGCCCCTACGAGCAGTACTTC.

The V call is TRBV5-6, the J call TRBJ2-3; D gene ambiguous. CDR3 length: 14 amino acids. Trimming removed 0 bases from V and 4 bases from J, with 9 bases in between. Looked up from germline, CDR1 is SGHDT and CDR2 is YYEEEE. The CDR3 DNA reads TGTGCCAGCAGCTTGGCCCCGCTTCCAGATACGCAGTATTTT. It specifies CASSLAPLPDTQYF.

The CDR3 DNA is TGTGCCAGCAGTACCTCAGGCTCTGGAAACACCATATATTTT. Its protein product is CASSTSGSGNTIYF. The V and J genes are TRBV6-6 and TRBJ1-3; D uncertain. Trimming removed 5 bases at V and 0 bases at J, with 8 bases between. The CDR3 loop spans 14 amino acids. Germline V gene lookup returns CDR1 MNHNY and CDR2 SVGAGI (reference sequence).

The CDR3 DNA reads TGTGCCAGCAGCTTAGAAGGACGGTCCCCTTCCTACAATGAGCAGTTCTTC. Its translation is CASSLEGRSPSYNEQFF. The chain carries TRBV11-2 and TRBJ2-1; no clear D gene. Trimming cost V 0 bases and J 1 base, with 13 bases left between them. This CDR3 is built from 17 residues. CDR1 and CDR2 from the germline V gene are SGHAT and FQNNGV.

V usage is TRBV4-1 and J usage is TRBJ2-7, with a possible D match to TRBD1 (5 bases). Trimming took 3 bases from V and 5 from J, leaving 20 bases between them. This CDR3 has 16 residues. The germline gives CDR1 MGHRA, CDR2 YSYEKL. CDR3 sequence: CASSHLLGVRANEQYF. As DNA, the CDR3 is TGCGCCAGCAGCCACCTGCTTGGGGTCAGGGCCAACGAGCAGTACTTC.